This T cell receptor (beta chain) was obtained from a study of T cell responses to AZD1222 COVID-19 vaccine. For the study at large: Analyses pooled second doses at about 4 or about 12 weeks. Whole-study findings and limits: Repertoire samples came only from after the peak T cell response.

Assay: immunoSEQ multiplex PCR; the TCRdb copy retains only in-frame clones and omits some. The sample has some 120,000 clones; just under 95% are singletons. Details on this clone: Its matching antigen is unknown.

Germline assignment: CDR1 SGHRS and CDR2 YFSETQ. The CDR3 contains 21 residues. V lost 4 bases and J lost 6, with 37 bases in between. This receptor was obtained from an adult in good health. This specimen consisted of peripheral blood, obtained on day 0 of AZD1222 vaccination. The chain carries TRBV5-1 and TRBJ1-2; possible D gene TRBD1, 6 bases. CDR3 amino acids: CASSLGNRVAGLPRRKDGYTF. The DNA of the CDR3 is TGCGCCAGCAGCCTAGGAAACAGGGTCGCGGGACTGCCCAGAAGAAAGGATGGCTACACCTTC.